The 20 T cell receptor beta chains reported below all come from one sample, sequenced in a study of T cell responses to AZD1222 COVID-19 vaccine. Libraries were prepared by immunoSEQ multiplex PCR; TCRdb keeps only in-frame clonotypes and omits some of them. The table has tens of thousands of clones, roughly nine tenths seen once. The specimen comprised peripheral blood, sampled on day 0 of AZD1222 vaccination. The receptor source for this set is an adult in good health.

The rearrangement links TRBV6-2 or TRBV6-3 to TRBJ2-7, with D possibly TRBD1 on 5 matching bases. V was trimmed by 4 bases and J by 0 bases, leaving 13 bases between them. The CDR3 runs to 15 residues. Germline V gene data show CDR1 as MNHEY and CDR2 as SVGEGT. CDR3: CASSFRGTLSYEQYF. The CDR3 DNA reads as TGTGCCAGCAGTTTTAGGGGAACACTCTCCTACGAGCAGTACTTC.

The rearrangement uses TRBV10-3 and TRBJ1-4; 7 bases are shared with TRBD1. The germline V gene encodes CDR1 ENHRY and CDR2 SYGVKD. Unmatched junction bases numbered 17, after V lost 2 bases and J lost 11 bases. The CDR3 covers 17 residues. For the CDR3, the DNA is TGTGCCATCAGTGAGAGCTCGCGGACAGGCGGAGTTGCGAAACTGTTTTTT. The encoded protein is CAISESSRTGGVAKLFF.

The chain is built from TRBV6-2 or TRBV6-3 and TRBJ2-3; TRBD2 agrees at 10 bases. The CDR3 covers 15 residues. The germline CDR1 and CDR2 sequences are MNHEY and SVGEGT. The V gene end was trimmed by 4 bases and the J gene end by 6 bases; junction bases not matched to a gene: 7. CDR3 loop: CASSFGTSATDTQYF. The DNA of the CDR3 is TGTGCCAGCAGTTTCGGGACTAGCGCGACGGATACGCAGTATTTT.

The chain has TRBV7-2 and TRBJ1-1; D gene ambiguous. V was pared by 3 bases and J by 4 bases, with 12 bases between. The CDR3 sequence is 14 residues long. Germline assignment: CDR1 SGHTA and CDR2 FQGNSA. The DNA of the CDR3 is TGTGCCAGCAGCTTTAGGGCCGGGAGCACTGAAGCTTTCTTT. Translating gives CASSFRAGSTEAFF.

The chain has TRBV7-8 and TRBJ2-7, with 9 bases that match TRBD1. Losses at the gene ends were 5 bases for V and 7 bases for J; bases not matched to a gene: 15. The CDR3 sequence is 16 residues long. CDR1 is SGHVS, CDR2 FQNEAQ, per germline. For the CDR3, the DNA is TGTGCCAGCAGCCTTTCTCCGAGACAGGGGGTAAATGAGCAGTACTTC. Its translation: CASSLSPRQGVNEQYF.

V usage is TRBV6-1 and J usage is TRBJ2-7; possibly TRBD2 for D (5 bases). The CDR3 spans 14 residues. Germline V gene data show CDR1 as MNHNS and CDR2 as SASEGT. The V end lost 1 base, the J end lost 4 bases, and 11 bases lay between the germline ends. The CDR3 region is CASSEVGSGYEQYF. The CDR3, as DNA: TGTGCCAGCAGTGAAGTAGGCAGCGGTTACGAGCAGTACTTC.

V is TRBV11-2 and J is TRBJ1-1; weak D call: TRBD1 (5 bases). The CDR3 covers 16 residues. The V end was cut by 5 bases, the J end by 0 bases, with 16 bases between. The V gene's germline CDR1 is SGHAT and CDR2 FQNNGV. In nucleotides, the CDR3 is TGTGCCAGCAGCCCACGGGACCCCCGCATGAACACTGAAGCTTTCTTT. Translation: CASSPRDPRMNTEAFF.

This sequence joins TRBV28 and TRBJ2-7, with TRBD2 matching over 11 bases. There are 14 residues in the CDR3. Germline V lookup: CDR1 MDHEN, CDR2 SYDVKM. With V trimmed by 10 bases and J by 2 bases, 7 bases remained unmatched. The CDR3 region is CATLGTSGAYEQYF. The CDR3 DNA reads TGTGCCACCCTTGGGACTAGCGGCGCCTACGAGCAGTACTTC.

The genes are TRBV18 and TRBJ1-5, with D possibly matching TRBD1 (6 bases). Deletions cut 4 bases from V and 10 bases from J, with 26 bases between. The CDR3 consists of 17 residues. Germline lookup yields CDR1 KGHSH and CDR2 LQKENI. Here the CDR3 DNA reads TGTGCCAGCTCACAATCCCAACTATTGGCAGGGGATGGACCCCAGCATTTT. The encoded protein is CASSQSQLLAGDGPQHF.

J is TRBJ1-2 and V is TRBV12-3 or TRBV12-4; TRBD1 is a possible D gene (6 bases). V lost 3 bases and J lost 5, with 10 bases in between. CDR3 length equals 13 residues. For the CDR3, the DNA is TGTGCCAGCAGTTTGGAGGGGGTATATGGCTACACCTTC. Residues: CASSLEGVYGYTF.

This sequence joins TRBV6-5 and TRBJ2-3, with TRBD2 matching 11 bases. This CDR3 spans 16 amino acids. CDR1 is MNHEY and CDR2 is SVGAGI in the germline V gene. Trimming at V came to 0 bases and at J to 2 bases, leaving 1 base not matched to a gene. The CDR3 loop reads CASSYSGLAATDTQYF. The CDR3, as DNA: TGTGCCAGCAGTTACTCGGGACTAGCGGCCACAGATACGCAGTATTTT.

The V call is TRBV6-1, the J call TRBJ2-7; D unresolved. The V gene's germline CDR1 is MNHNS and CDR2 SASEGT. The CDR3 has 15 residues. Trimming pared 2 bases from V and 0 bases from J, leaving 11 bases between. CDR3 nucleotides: TGTGCCAGCAGTGAACGCGGCGGCAGCTCCTACGAGCAGTACTTC. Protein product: CASSERGGSSYEQYF.

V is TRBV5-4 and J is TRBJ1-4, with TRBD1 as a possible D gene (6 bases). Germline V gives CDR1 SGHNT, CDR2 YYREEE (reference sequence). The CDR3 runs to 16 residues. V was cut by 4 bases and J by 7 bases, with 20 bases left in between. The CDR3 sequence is CASSIRTQGLGEKLFF. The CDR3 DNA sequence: TGTGCCAGCAGCATCCGAACACAGGGTCTAGGTGAAAAACTGTTTTTT.

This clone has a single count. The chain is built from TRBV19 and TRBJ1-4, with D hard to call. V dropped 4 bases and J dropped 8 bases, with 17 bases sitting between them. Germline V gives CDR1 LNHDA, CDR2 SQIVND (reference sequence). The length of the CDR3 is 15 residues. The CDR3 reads CASSNRRASGEKLFF. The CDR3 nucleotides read TGTGCCAGTAGTAACCGTCGGGCGAGCGGGGAAAAACTGTTTTTT.

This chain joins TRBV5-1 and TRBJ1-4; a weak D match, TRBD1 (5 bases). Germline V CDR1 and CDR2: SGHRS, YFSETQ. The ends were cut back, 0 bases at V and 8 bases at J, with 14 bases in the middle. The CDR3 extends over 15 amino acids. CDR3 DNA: TGCGCCAGCAGCTTGGGCACTTGGGGGAGGGAAAAACTGTTTTTT. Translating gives CASSLGTWGREKLFF. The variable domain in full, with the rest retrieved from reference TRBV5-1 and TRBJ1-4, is KAGVTQTPRYLIKTRGQQVTLSCSPISGHRSVSWYQQTPGQGLQFLFEYFSETQRNKGNFPGRFSGRQFSNSRSEMNVSTLELGDSALYLCASSLGTWGREKLFFGSGTQLSVL.

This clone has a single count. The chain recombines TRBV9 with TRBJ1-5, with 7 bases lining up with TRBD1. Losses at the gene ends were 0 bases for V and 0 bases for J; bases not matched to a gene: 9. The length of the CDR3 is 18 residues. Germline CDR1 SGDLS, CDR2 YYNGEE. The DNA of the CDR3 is TGTGCCAGCAGCGTAGAATTAAGGGACAGCACTAGCAATCAGCCCCAGCATTTT. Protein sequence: CASSVELRDSTSNQPQHF.

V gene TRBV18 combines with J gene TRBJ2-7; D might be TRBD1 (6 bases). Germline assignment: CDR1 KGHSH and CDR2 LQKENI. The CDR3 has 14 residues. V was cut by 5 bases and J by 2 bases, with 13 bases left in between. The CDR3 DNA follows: TGTGCCAGCTCATCAGGACAGTCCCCCTACGAGCAGTACTTC. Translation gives CASSSGQSPYEQYF.

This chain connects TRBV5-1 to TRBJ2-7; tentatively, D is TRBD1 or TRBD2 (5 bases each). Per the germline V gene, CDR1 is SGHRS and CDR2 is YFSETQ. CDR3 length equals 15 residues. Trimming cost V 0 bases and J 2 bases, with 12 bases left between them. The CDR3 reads CASSLDRTGPYEQYF. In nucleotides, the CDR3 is TGCGCCAGCAGCTTGGATCGGACGGGGCCCTACGAGCAGTACTTC.

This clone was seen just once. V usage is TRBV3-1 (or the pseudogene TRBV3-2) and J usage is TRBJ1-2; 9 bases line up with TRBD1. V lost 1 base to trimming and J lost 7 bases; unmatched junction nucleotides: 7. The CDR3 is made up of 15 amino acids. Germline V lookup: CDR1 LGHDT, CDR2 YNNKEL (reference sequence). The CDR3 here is CASSQGPTGGSGYTF. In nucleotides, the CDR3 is TGTGCCAGCAGCCAAGGTCCGACAGGGGGAAGTGGCTACACCTTC.

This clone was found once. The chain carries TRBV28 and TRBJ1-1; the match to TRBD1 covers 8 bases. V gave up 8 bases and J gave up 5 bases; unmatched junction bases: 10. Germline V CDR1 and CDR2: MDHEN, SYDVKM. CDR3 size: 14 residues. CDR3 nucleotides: TGTGCCAGCCTCACCGGACAGGGAGGAACTGAAGCTTTCTTT. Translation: CASLTGQGGTEAFF.